This TCR beta chain was captured by sequencing in a study of blood T cell repertoires in COVID-19. J gave up 1 base and V 3 bases, and 2 bases lay outside the gene matches. The CDR3 has 15 amino acids. CDR1 is SNHLY, CDR2 FYNNEI, per germline. In the authors' workflow: Estimation of nucleated cell counts relied on the amplification of reference gene primers. Libraries were prepared by immunoSEQ multiplex PCR; TCRdb keeps only in-frame clonotypes and omits some of them. The V and J calls and clone size were taken over from that table, and D and trimming were inferred from the DNA. The sample yields a few hundred thousand clones, around 89% seen once. Participants, about 18 to 90 years old, spanned around 25 US areas.

The sequenced sample was PBMCs or T cells enriched from blood (not recorded which). The source is a woman aged 40 to 55 who had recovered from COVID-19. The rearrangement uses TRBV2 and TRBJ2-5, with TRBD2 matching 10 bases. The CDR3, as DNA: TGTGCCAGCAGTGAGCTAGCGGGGGCCCAAGAGACCCAGTACTTC. Residues: CASSELAGAQETQYF. Together with reference TRBV2 and TRBJ2-5, the CDR3 gives the full variable domain: EPEVTQTPSHQVTQMGQEVILRCVPISNHLYFYWYRQILGQKVEFLVSFYNNEISEKSEIFDDQFSVERPDGSNFTLKIRSTKLEDSAMYFCASSELAGAQETQYFGPGTRLLVL.